This T cell receptor beta chain comes out of a study of persistence of HIV-infected CD4 T cells. Study details: CD4+ T cells responding to CMV or HIV-1 Gag were isolated. General observations from the study: TCRbeta richness was lower in CMV- and Gag-responding cells than in anti-CD3/anti-CD28-responding cells.

A word on this clone: The target antigen is unknown.

The immunoSEQ assay was version 4, run in survey mode. The assay was immunoSEQ multiplex PCR, and TCRdb's table has in-frame clones only and misses some. The data hold about 32,000 clones, with 82% observed a single time. Cells were stimulated with overlapping HIV-1 Gag 15-mer peptides. CD40L/CD69 double-negative CD45RO-high memory CD4+ T cells were collected. Stimulated PBMCs had first been depleted of CD8+ T cells. This CDR3 contains 17 residues. After removal of 3 bases from V and 1 base from J, the junction contained 9 bases not matched to a gene. Germline V CDR1 and CDR2: SGHNT, YYREEE (reference sequence).

V and J are TRBV5-4 and TRBJ1-3; 8 bases match TRBD1. This sample comprised CD4+ T cells sorted from PBMCs after approximately 20-hour stimulation, obtained from a patient who received antiretroviral therapy. The clonotype was recovered from an adult woman with HIV who was CMV-seropositive. The CDR3 DNA follows: TGTGCCAGCAGCTCCAGGGACAGGTCCGCTTCTGGAAACACCATATATTTT. Protein product: CASSSRDRSASGNTIYF. Combining the CDR3 with reference TRBV5-4 and TRBJ1-3 gives the whole variable domain ETGVTQSPTHLIKTRGQQVTLRCSSQSGHNTVSWYQQALGQGPQFIFQYYREEENGRGNFPPRFSGLQFPNYSSELNVNALELDDSALYLCASSSRDRSASGNTIYFGEGSWLTVV.